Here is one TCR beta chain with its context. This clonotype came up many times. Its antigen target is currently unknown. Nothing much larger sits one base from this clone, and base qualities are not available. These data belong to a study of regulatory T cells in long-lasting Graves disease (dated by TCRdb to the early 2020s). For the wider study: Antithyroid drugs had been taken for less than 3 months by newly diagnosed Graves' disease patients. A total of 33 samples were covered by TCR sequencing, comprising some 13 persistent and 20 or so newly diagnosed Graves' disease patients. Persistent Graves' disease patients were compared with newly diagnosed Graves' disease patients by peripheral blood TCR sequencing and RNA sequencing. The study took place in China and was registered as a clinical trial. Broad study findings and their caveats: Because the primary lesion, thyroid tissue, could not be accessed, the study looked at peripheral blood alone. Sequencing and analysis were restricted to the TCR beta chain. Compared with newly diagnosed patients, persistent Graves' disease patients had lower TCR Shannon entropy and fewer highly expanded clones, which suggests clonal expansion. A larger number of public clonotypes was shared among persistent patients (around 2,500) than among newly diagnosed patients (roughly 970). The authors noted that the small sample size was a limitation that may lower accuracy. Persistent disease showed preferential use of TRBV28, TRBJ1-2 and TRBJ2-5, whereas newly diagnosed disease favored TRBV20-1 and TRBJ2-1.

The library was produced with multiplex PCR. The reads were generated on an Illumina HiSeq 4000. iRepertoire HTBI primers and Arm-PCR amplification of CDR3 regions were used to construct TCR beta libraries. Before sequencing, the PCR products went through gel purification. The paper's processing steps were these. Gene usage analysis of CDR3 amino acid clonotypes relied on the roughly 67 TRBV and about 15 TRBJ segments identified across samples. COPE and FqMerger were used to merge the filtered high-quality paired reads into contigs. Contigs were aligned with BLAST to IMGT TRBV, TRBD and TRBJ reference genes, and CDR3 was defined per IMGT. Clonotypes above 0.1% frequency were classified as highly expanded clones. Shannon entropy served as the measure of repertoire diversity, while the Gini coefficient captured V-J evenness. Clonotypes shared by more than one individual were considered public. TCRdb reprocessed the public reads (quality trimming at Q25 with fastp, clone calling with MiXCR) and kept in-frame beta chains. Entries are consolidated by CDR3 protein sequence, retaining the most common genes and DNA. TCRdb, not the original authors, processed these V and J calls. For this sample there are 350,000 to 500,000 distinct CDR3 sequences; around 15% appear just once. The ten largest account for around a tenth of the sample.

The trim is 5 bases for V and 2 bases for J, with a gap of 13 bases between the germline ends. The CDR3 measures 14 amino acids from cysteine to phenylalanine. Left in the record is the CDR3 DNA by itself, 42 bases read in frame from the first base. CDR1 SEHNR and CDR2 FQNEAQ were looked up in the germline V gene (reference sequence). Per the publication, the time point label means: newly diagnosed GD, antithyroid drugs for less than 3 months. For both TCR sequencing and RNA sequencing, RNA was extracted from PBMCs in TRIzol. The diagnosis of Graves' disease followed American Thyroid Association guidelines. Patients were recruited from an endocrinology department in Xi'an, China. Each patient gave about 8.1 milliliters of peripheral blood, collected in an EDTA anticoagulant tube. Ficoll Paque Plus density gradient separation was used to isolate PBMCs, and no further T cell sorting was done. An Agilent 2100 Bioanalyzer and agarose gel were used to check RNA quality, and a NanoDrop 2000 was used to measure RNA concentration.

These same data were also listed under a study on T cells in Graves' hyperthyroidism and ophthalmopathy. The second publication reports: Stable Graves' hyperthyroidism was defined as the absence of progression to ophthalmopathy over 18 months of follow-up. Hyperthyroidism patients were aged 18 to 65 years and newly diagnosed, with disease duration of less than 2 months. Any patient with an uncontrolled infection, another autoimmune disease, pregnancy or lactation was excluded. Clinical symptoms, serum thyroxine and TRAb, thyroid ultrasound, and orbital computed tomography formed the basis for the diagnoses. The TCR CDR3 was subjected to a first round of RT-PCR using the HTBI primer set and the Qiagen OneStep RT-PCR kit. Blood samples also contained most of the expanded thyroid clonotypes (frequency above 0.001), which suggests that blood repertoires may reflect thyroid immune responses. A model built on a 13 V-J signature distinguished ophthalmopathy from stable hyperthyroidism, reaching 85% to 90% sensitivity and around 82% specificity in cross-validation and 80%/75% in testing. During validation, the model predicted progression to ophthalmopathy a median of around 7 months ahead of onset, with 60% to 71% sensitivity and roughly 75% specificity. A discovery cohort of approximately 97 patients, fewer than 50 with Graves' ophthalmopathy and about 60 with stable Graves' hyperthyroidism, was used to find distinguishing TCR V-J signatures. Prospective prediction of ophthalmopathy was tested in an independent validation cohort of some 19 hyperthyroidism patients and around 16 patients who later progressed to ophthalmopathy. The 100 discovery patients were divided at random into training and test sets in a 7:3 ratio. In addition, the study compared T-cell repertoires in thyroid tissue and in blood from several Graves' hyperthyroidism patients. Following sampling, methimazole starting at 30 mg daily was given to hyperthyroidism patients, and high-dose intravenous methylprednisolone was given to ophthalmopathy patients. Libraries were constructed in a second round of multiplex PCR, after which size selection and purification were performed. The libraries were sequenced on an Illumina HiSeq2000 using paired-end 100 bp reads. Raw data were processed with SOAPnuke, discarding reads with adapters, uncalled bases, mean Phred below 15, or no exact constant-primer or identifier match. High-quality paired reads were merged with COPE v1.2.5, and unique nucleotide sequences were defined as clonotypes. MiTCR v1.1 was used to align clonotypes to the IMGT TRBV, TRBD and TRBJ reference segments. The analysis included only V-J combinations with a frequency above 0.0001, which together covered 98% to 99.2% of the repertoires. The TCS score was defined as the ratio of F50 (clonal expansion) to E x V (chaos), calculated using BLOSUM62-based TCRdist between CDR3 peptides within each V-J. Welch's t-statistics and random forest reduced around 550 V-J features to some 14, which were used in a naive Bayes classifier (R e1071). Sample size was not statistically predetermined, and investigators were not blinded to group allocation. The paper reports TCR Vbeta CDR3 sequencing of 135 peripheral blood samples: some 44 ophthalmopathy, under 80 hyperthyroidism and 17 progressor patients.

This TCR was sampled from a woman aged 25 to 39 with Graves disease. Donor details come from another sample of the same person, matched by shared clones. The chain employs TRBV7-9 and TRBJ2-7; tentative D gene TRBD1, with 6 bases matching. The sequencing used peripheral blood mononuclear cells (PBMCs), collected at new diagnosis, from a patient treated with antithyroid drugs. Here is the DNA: TGTGCCAGCAGCCCGCAGGACAGTCCCTACGAGCAGTACTTC. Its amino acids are CASSPQDSPYEQYF.